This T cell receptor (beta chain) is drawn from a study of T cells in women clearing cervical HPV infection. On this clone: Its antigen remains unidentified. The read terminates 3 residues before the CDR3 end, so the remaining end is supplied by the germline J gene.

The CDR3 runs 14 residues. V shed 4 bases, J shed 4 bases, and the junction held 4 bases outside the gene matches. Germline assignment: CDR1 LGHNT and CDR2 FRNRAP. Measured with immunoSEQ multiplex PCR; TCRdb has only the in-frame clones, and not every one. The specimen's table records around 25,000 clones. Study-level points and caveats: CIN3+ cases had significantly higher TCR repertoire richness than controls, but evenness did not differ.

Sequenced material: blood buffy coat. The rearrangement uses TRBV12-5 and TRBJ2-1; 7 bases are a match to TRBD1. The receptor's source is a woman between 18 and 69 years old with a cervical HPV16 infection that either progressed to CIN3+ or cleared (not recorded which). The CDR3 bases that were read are TGTGCTAGTGGTTCGGACAGGAGGTACAATGAG. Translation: CASGSDRRYNE. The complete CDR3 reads CASGSDRRYNEQFF.